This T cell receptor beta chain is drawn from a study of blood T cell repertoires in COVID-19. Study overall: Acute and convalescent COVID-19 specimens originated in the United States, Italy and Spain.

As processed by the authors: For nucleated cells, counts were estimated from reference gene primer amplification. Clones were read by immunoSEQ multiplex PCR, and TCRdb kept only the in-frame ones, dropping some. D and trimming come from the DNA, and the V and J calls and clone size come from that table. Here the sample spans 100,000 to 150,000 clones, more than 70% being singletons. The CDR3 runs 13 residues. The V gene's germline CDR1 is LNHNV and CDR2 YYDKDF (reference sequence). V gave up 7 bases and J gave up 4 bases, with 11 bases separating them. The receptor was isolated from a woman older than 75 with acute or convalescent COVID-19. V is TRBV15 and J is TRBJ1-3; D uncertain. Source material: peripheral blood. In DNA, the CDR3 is TGTGCCACCACCCCAAGCTACGGAAACACCATATATTTT. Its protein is CATTPSYGNTIYF.